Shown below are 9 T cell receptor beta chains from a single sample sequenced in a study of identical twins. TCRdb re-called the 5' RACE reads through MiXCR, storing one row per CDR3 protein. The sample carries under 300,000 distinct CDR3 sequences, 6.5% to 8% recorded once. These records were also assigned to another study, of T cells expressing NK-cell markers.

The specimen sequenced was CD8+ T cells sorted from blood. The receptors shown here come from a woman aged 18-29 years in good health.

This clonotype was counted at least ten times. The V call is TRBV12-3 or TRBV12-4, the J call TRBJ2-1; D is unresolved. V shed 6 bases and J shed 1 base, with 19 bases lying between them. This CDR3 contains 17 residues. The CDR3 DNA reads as TGTGCCAGCAGATACGTCCCCCCCGATGGTTCCTACAATGAGCAGTTCTTC. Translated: CASRYVPPDGSYNEQFF.

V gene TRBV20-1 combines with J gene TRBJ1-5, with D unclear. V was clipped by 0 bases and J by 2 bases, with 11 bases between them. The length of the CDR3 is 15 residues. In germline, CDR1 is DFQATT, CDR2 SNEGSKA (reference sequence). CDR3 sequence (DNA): TGCAGTGCTAGAGATATGGTTGAAGGCAATCAGCCCCAGCATTTT. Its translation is CSARDMVEGNQPQHF.

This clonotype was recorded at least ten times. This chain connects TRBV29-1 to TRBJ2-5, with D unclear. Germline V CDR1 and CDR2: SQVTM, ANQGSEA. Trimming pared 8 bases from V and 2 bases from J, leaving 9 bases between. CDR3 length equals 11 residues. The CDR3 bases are TGCAGCCCCAGAGTGCAAGAGACCCAGTACTTC. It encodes CSPRVQETQYF.

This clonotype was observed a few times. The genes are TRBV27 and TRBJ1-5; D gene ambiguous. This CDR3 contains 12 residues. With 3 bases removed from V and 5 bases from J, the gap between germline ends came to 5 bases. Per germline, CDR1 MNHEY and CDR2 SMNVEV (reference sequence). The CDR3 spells CASSFLDQPQHF. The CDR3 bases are TGTGCCAGCAGTTTTCTTGATCAGCCCCAGCATTTT.

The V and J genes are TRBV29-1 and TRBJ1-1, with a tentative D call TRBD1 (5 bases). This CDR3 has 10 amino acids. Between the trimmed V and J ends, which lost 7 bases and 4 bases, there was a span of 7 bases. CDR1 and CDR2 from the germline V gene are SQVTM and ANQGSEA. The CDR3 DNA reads TGCAGCGCTGGGGGCACTGAAGCTTTCTTT. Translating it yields CSAGGTEAFF.

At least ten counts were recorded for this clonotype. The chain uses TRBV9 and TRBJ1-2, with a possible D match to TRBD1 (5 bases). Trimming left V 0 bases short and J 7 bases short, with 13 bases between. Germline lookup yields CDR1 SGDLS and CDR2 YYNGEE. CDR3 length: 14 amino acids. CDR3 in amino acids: CASSVASGQAGYTF. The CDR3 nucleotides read TGTGCCAGCAGCGTAGCTTCGGGGCAAGCTGGCTACACCTTC.

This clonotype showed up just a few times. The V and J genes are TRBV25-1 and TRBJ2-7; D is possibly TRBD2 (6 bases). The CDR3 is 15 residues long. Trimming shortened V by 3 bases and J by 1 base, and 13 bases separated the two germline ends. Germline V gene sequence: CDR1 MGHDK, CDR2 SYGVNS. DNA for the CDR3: TGTGCCAGCAGTGAGGGAAGCCGGGGGTCCTACGAGCAGTACTTC. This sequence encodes CASSEGSRGSYEQYF.

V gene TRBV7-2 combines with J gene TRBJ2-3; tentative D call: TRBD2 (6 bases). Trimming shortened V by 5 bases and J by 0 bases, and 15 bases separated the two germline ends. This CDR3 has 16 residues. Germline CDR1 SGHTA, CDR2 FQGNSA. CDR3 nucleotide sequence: TGTGCCAGCAGCCATGCTAGCGTTTCTAGCACAGATACGCAGTATTTT. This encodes CASSHASVSSTDTQYF.

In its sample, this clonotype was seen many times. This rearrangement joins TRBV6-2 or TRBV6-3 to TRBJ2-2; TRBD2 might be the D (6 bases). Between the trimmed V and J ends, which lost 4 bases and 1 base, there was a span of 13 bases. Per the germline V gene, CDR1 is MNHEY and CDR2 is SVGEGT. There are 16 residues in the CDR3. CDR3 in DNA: TGTGCCAGCAGTTCCGTCGGGGGAAGGAACACCGGGGAGCTGTTTTTT. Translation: CASSSVGGRNTGELFF.